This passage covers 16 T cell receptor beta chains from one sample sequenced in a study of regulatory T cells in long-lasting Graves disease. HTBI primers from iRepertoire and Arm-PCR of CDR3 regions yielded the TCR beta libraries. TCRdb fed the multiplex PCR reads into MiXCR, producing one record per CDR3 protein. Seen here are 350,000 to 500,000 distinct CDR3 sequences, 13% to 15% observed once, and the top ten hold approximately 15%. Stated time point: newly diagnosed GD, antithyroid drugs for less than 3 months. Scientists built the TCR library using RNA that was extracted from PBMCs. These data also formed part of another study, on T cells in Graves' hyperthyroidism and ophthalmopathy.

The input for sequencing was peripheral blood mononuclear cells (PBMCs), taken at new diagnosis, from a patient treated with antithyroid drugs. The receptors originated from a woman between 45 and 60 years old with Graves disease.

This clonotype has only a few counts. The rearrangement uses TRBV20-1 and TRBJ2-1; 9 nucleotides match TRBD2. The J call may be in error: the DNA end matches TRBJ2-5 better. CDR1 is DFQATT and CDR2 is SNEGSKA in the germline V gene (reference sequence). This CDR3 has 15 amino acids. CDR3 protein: CSAREHSGSLGTQYF. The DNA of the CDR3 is TGCAGTGCTAGAGAACATAGCGGGAGTCTCGGGACCCAGTACTTC.

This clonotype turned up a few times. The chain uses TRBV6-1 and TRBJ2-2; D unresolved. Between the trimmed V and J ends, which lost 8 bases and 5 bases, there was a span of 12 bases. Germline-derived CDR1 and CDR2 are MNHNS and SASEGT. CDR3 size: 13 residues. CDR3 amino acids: CASHHLGTGELFF. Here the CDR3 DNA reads TGTGCCAGCCACCATCTTGGGACCGGGGAGCTGTTTTTT.

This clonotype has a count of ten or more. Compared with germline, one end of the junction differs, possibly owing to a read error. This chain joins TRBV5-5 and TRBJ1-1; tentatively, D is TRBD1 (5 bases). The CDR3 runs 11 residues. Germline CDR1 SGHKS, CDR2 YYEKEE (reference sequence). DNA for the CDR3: TGTGCCAGCAGCTTGGCCGGGACGGCAGCCTTT. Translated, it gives CASSLAGTAAF. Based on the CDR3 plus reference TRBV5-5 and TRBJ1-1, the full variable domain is DAGVTQSPTHLIKTRGQQVTLRCSPISGHKSVSWYQQVLGQGPQFIFQYYEKEERGRGNFPDRFSARQFPNYSSELNVNALLLGDSALYLCASSLAGTAAFGQGTRLTVV.

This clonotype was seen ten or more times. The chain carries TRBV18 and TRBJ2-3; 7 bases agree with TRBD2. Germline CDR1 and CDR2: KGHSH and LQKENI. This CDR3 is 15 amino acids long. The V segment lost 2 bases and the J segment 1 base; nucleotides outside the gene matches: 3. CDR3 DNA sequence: TGTGCCAGCTCACCAGCGGGAGTGGGCACAGATACGCAGTATTTT. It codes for CASSPAGVGTDTQYF.

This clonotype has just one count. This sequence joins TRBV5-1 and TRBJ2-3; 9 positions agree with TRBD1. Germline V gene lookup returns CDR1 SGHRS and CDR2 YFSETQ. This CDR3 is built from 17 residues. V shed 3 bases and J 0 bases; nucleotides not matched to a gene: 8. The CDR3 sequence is CASSSGTGFSSTDTQYF. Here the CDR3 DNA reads TGCGCCAGCAGCTCGGGGACAGGGTTTTCTAGCACAGATACGCAGTATTTT.

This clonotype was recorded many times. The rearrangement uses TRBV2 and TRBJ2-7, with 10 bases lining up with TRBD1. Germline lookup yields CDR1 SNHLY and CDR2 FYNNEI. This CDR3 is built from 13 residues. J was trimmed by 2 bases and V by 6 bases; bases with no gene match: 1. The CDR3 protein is CASRGTGAYEQYF. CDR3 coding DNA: TGTGCCAGCAGGGGGACAGGGGCCTACGAGCAGTACTTC.

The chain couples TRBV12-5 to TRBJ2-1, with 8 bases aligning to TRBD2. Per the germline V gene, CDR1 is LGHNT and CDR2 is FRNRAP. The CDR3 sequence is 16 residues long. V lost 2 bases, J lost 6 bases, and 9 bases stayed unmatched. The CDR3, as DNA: TGTGCTAGTGGTTTGATTATTCGGGAGGGCCTCAATGAGCAGTTCTTC. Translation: CASGLIIREGLNEQFF.

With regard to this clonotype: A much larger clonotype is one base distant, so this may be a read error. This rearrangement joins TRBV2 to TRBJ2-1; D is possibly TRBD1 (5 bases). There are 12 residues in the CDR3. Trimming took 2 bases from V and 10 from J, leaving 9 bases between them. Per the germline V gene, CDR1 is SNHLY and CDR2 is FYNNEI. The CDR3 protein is CASSEQGGEQFF. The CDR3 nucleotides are TGTGCCAGCAGTGAACAGGGTGGCGAGCAGTTCTTC.

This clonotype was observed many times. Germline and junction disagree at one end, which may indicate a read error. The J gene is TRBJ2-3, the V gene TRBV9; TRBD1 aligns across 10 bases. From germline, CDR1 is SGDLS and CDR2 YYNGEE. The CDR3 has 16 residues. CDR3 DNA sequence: TGTGCCGGCAGCGTCCGACAGGGGGCCGGCACAGATACGCAGTATTTT. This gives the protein CAGSVRQGAGTDTQYF.

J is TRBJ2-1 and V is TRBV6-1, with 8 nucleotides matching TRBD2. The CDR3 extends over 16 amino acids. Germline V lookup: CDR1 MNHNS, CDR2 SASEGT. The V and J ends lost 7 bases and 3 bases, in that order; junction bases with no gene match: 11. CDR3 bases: TGTGCCAGCACCCAATCTAGCGGGTCTTTCTACAATGAGCAGTTCTTC. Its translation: CASTQSSGSFYNEQFF.

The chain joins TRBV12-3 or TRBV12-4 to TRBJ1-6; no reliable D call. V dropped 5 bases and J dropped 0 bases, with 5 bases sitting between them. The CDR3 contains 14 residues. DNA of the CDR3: TGTGCCAGCAGTCCCCGCTCCTATAATTCACCCCTCCACTTT. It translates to CASSPRSYNSPLHF.

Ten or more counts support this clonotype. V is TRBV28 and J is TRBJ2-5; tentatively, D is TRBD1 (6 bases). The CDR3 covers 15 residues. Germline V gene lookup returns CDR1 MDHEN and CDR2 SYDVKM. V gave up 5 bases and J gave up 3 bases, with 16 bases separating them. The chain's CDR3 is CASSTTGTYKETQYF. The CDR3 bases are TGTGCCAGCAGTACCACCGGGACATACAAAGAGACCCAGTACTTC.

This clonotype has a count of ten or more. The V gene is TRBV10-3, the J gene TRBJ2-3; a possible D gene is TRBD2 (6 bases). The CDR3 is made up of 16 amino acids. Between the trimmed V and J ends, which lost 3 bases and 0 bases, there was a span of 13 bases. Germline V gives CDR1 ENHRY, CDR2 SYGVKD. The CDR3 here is CAISDRAGKSTDTQYF. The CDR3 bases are TGTGCCATCAGTGACCGGGCGGGAAAGAGCACAGATACGCAGTATTTT.

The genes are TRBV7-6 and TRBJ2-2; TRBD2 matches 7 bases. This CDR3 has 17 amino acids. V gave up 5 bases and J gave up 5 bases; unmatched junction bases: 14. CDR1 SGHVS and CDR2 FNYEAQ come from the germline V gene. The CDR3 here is CASSPWVGGRGTGELFF. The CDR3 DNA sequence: TGTGCCAGCAGCCCGTGGGTAGGCGGGAGAGGGACCGGGGAGCTGTTTTTT.

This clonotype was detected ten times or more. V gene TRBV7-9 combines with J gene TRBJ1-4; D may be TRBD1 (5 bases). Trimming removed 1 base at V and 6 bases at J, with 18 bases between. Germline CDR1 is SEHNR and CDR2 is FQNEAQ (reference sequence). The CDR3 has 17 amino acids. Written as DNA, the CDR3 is TGTGCCAGCAGCTTAGGCGGTTGGCCAGGGCACGATGAAAAACTGTTTTTT. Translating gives CASSLGGWPGHDEKLFF.

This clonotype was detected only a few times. The CDR3: CASSRQRGSYEQYF. In DNA, the CDR3 is TGTGCCAGCAGCAGACAGAGGGGGTCCTACGAGCAGTACTTC. The chain carries TRBV6-1 and TRBJ2-7; D possibly corresponds to TRBD1 (6 bases). Per the germline V gene, CDR1 is MNHNS and CDR2 is SASEGT. The CDR3 runs to 14 residues. V lost 6 bases to trimming and J lost 1 base, with 13 bases between them.